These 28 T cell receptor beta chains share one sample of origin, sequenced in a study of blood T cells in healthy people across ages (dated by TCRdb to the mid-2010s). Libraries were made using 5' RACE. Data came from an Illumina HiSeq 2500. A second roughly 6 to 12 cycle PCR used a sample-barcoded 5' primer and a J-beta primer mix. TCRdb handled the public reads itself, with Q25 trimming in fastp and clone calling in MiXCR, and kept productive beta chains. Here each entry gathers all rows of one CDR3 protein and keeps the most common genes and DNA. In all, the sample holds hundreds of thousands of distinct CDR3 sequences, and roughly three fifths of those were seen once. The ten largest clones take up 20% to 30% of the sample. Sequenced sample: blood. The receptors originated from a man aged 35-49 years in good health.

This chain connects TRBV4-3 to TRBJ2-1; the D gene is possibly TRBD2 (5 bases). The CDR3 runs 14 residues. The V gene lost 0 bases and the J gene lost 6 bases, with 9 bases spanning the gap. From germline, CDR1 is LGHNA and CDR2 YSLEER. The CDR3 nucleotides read TGCGCCAGCAGCCAAGATCCTAGCAGCAATGAGCAGTTCTTC. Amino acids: CASSQDPSSNEQFF.

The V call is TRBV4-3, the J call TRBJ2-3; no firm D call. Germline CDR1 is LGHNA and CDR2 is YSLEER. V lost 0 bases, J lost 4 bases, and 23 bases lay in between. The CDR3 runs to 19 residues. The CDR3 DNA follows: TGCGCCAGCAGCCAAGATTTCTCCAGGTCAGGAGAGTTCGCAGATACGCAGTATTTT. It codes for CASSQDFSRSGEFADTQYF.

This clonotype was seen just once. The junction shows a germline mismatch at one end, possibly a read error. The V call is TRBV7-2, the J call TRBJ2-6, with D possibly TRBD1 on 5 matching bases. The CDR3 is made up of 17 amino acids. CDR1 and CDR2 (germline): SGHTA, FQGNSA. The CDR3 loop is CASSLRWSIVGADVLTF. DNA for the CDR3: TGTGCCAGCAGCTTACGTTGGTCTATTGTTGGGGCCGACGTCCTGACTTTC.

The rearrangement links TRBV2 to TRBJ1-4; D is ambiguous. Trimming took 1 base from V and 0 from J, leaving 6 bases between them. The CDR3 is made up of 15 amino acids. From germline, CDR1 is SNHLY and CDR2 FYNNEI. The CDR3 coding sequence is TGTGCCAGCAGTGAAGATAATGCAACTAATGAAAAACTGTTTTTT. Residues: CASSEDNATNEKLFF.

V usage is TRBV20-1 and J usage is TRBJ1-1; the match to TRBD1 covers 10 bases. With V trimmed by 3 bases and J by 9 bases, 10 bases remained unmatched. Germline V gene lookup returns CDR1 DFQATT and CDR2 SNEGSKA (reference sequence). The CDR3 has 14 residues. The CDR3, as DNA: TGCAGTGCTAGTGGGACAGGGGCGCCCCGGAAAGCTTTCTTT. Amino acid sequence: CSASGTGAPRKAFF.

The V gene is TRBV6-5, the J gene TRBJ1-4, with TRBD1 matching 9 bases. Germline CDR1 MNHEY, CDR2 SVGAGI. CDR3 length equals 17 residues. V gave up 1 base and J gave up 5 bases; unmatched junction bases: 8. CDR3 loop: CASSYWGMTGGNEKLFF. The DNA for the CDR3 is TGTGCCAGCAGTTACTGGGGAATGACAGGGGGAAATGAAAAACTGTTTTTT.

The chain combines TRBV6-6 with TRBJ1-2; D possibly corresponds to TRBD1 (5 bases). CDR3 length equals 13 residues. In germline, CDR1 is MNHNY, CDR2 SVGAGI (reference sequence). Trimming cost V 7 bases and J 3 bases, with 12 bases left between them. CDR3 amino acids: CASKTTTDYGYTF. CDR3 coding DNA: TGTGCCAGCAAGACAACGACAGACTATGGCTACACCTTC.

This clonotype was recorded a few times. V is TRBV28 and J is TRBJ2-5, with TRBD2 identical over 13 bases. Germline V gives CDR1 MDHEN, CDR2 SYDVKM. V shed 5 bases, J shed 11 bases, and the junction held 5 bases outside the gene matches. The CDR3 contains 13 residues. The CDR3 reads CASSIATSGRQYF. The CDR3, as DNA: TGTGCCAGCAGTATTGCGACTAGCGGGAGGCAGTACTTC.

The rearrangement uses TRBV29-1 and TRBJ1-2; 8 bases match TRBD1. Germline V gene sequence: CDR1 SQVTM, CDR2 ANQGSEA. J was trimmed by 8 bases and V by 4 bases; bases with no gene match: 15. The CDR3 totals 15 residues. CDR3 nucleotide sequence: TGCAGCGTTGGGCTAGGGCAGGGGGCTGGCGGAGGCTACACCTTC. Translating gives CSVGLGQGAGGGYTF. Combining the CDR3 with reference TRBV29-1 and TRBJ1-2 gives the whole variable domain SAVISQKPSRDICQRGTSLTIQCQVDSQVTMMFWYRQQPGQSLTLIATANQGSEATYESGFVIDKFPISRPNLTFSTLTVSNMSPEDSSIYLCSVGLGQGAGGGYTFGSGTRLTVV.

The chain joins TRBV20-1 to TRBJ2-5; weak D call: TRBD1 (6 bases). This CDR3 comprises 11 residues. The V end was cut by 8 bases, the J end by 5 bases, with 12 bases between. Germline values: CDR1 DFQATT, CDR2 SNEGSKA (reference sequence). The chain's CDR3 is CSPKGVETQYF. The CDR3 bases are TGCAGTCCTAAGGGGGTGGAGACCCAGTACTTC.

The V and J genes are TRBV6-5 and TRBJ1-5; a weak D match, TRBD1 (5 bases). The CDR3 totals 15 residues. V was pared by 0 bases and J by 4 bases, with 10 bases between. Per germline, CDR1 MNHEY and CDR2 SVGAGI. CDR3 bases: TGTGCCAGCAGTTACTCGAAAGCAGGGAATCAGCCCCAGCATTTT. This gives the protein CASSYSKAGNQPQHF.

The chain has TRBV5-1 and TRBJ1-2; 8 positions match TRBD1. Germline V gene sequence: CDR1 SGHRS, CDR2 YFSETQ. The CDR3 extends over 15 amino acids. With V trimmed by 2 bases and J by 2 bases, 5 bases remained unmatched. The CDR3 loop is CASSLPGQENYGYTF. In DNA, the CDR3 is TGCGCCAGCAGCTTACCGGGACAGGAAAACTATGGCTACACCTTC.

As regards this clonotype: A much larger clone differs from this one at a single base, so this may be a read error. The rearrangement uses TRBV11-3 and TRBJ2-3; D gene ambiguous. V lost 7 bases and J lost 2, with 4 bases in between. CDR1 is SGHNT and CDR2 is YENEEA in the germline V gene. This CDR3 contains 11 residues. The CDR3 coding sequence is TGTGCCAGCACCGTCACAGATACGCAGTATTTT. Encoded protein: CASTVTDTQYF.

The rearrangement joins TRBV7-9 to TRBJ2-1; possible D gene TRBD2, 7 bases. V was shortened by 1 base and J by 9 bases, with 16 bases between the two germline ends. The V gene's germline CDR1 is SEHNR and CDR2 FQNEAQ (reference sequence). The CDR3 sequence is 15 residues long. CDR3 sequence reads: CASSLGVGGAIEQFF. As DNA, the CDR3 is TGTGCCAGCAGCTTAGGCGTTGGGGGGGCGATTGAGCAGTTCTTC.

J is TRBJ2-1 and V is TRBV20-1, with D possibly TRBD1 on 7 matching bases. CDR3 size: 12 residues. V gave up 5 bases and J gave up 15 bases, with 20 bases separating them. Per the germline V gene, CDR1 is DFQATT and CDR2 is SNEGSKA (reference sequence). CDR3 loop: CSAAPYQGGLFF. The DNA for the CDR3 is TGCAGTGCTGCCCCCTACCAGGGGGGACTGTTCTTC.

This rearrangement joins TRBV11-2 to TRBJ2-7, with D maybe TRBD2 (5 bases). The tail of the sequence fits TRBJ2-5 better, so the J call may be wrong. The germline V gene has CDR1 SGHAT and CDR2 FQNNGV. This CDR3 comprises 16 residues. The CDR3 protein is CASTNAAGRGLETQYF. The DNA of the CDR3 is TGTGCCAGCACCAACGCGGCGGGCCGGGGTCTGGAGACCCAGTACTTC.

The CDR3 spells CASSLGAGFNEKLFF. The DNA for the CDR3 is TGTGCCAGCAGCTTAGGGGCAGGGTTTAATGAAAAACTGTTTTTT. The rearrangement links TRBV11-2 to TRBJ1-4, with a weak D call TRBD1 (5 bases). Germline V CDR1 and CDR2: SGHAT, FQNNGV. V was clipped by 1 base and J by 4 bases, with 10 bases between them. This CDR3 contains 15 residues.

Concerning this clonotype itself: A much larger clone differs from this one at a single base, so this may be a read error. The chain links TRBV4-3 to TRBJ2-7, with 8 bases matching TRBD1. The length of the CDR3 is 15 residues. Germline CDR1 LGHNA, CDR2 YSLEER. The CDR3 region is CTSSQEQGGYYEQYF. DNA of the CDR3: TGCACCAGCAGCCAAGAACAGGGGGGTTACTACGAGCAGTACTTC.

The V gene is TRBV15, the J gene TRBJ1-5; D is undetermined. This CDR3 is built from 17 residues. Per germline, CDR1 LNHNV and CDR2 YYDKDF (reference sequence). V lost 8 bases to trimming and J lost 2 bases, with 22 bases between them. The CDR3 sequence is CATGLPARGGGNQPQHF. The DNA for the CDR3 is TGTGCCACCGGCCTCCCGGCGCGAGGAGGTGGCAATCAGCCCCAGCATTTT. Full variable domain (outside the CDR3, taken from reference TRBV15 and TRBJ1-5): DAMVIQNPRYQVTQFGKPVTLSCSQTLNHNVMYWYQQKSSQAPKLLFHYYDKDFNNEADTPDNFQSRRPNTSFCFLDIRSPGLGDTAMYLCATGLPARGGGNQPQHFGDGTRLSIL.

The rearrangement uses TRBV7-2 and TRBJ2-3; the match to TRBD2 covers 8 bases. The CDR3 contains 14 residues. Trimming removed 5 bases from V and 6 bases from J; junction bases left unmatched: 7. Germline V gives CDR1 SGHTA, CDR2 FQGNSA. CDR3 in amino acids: CASSSLAGFDTQYF. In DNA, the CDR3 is TGTGCCAGCAGCAGTCTAGCGGGCTTTGATACGCAGTATTTT.

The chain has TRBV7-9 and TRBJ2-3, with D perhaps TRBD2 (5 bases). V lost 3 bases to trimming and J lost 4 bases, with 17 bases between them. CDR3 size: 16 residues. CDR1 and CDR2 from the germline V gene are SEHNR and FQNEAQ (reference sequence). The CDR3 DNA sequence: TGTGCCAGCAGCTTCACTAGGCCCTATTCGGCAGATACGCAGTATTTT. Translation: CASSFTRPYSADTQYF.

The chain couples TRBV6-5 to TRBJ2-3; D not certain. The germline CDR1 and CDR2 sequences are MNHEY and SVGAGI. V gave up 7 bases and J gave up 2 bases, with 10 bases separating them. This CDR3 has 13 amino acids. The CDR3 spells CASTARPTDTQYF. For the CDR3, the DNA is TGTGCCAGCACCGCCCGCCCCACAGATACGCAGTATTTT.

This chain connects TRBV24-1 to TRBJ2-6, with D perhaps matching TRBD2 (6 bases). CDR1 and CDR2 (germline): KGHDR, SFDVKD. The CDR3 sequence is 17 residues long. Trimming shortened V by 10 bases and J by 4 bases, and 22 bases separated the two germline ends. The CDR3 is CATATGETFEGANVLTF. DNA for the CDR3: TGTGCCACAGCAACGGGGGAAACCTTTGAAGGGGCCAACGTCCTGACTTTC.

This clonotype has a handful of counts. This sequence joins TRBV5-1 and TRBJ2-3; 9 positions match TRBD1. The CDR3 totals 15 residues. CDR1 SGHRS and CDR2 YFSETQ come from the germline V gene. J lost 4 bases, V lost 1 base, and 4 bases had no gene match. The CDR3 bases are TGCGCCAGCAGCTTGTCGGGACAGGGCCCAGATACGCAGTATTTT. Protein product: CASSLSGQGPDTQYF.

The CDR3 nucleotides read TGCAGTGCTAGAGATTTGCGACAGGGGGATAATTCACCCCTCCACTTT. Residues: CSARDLRQGDNSPLHF. The V gene is TRBV20-1, the J gene TRBJ1-6, with 9 positions matching TRBD1. CDR1 and CDR2 (germline): DFQATT, SNEGSKA (reference sequence). The CDR3 length is 16 residues. The ends lost 0 bases at V and 5 bases at J; junction bases unmatched: 5.

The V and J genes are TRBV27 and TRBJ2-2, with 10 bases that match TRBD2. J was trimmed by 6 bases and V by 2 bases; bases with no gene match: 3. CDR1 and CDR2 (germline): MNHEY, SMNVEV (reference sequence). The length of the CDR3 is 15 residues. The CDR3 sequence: CASSLLAGVSGELFF. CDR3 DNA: TGTGCCAGCAGTTTACTAGCGGGAGTTTCCGGGGAGCTGTTTTTT.

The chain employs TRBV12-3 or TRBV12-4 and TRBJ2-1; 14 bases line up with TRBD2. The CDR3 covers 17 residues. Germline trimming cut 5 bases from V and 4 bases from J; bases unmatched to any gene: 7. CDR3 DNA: TGTGCCAGCAGTCTGCGACTAGCGGGGGGGCTATACAATGAGCAGTTCTTC. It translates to CASSLRLAGGLYNEQFF.

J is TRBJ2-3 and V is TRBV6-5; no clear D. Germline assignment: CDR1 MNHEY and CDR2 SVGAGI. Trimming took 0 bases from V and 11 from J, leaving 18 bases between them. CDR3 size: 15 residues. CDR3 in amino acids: CASSYSPGINGLQYF. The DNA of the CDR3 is TGTGCCAGCAGTTACTCGCCTGGGATAAACGGGCTGCAGTATTTT.